This TCR beta chain was identified in a study of blood T cell repertoires in COVID-19. Study-level information: Donors in the United States, Italy and Spain gave samples during acute or convalescent COVID-19. PBMCs, B-cell-depleted T cells, or T cells provided the cDNA or gDNA that made up the material.

Original processing methods: Estimated nucleated cell counts came from reference gene primer amplification. Assay: immunoSEQ multiplex PCR; the TCRdb copy retains only in-frame clones and omits some. The V and J calls and the clone size are those of that table, but D and trimming were determined from the DNA. This sample has 200,000 to 300,000 clones, with roughly 87% found just once. This receptor was obtained from a man aged 18 to 30 with active or convalescent COVID-19. Sequenced sample: peripheral blood.

The CDR3 bases are TGTGCCAGCAGCGTAGAAGGGAGCAATGGCTACACCTTC. This gives the protein CASSVEGSNGYTF. The chain recombines TRBV9 with TRBJ1-2; no reliable D call. The length of the CDR3 is 13 residues. The ends were cut back, 0 bases at V and 6 bases at J, with 9 bases in the middle. Germline V gives CDR1 SGDLS, CDR2 YYNGEE.